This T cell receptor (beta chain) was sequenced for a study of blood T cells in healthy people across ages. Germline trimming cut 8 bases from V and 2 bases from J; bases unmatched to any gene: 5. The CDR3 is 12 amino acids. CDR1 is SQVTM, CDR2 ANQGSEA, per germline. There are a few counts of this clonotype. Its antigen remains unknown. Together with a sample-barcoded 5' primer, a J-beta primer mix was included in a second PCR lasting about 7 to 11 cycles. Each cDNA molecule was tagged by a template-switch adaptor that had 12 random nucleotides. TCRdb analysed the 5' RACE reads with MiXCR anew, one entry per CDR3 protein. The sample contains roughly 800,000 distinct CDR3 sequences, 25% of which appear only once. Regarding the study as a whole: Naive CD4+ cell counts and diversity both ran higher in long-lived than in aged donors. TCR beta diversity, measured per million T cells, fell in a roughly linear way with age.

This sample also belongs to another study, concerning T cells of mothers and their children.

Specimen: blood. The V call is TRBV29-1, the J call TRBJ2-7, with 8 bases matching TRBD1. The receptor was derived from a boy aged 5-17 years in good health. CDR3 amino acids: CSTRTGTYEQYF. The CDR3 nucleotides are TGCAGCACTCGGACAGGGACCTACGAGCAGTACTTC.